This T cell receptor beta chain was captured in a study of identifying expanded T cells in peripheral blood (dated by TCRdb to between 2019 and 2020). Describing the broader study: Technical replicates were generated by sequencing separate aliquots of the same genomic DNA pool, and four replicates were compared pairwise. Overall study results and their limits: The binomial model flagged roughly 1.1 differentially abundant clones between technical replicates, compared with around 15 over two weeks and 19 to 20 over four weeks. The beta-binomial model significantly reduced the number of clones called differentially abundant and the false-positive rate across all healthy-donor time intervals. In all healthy donors, the variance in clone template counts between samples taken around two weeks apart rose significantly as total template count increased. It was expected by the authors that biological variance in healthy repertoires might increase further over much longer intervals, such as months to years.

No immune events such as infections were documented for the healthy donors during the collection period. To calibrate time-dependent variance in a beta-binomial model of T-cell clone differential abundance, blood repertoires from healthy donors were used as a training cohort. There were roughly 10 healthy donors in the training cohort, of whom 3 were female and 7 were male. The donors were between roughly 29 and 70 years old, with an average age of 43 years. Obtained from a commercial supplier, whole blood was collected from each healthy donor at three time points set around two weeks apart. Genomic DNA was extracted from unsorted whole blood for immunosequencing. Trimming removed 6 bases from V and 0 bases from J, leaving 11 bases between the germline ends. For CDR1 and CDR2, the germline V gene lists SQVTM and ANQGSEA. The CDR3, from cysteine to phenylalanine, totals 13 residues. The read is trimmed to its CDR3 DNA, 39 bases read in frame from base 1.

The immunoSEQ Assay, which relies on bias-controlled multiplex PCR amplification of genomic DNA, was used to profile TCRbeta CDR3 regions. The original pipeline was this. The absolute abundance of each unique TCRbeta CDR3 region was quantified after sequences were collapsed and filtered. Two models were used to test differential abundance: a binomial model (Fisher-equivalent) and a beta-binomial model that adds time-dependent variance fitted from healthy donors. Clones with fewer than 5 combined templates were excluded, and clones with Benjamini-Hochberg FDR below 0.01 were called differentially abundant. Beta-binomial variance was modeled as a function of total template count across the two samples using the form v = (b*log(k)+a)^2. The table was pulled from immuneACCESS by TCRdb, which kept in-frame rearrangements only. Such tables lose some clones; where checked, under half of the loss comes from unresolved V genes, and the rest has no known cause. The V and J calls and the clone size are those of that table, but D and trimming were determined from the DNA. For this sample the table gives 75,000 to 95,000 clones, of which roughly 90% were detected only once. The leading ten clones occupy around 7% of the sample.

On this clone: Its antigen remains undetermined. No base qualities exist here, and no much larger clone lies one base off it.

The sequenced material came from blood. The TCR originated in a person aged 18 to 70 in good health. The V and J genes are TRBV29-1 and TRBJ1-1; the D gene remains uncertain. The nucleotides read TGCAGCGTGTCCGGGCTGTTGAACACTGAAGCTTTCTTT. Translation gives CSVSGLLNTEAFF.